This TCR beta chain was captured in a study of blood T cell repertoires in COVID-19. Across the whole study: There were acute and convalescent COVID-19 samples, and they came from the United States, Italy and Spain.

Methods used by the authors: Reference gene primer amplification in the assay estimated nucleated cell counts. TCRdb's copy holds only in-frame clones and misses some; the assay was immunoSEQ multiplex PCR. The V and J calls and clone size are taken from that table; D and trimming were inferred from the DNA. The sample holds 78,000 or so clones, 82% seen once. The CDR3 totals 14 residues. The germline V gene encodes CDR1 SGHTA and CDR2 FQGNSA. Trimming took 6 bases from V and 3 from J; bases not matched to a gene: 5. The source of this sequence is an older man with acute or convalescent COVID-19. The rearrangement uses TRBV7-2 and TRBJ2-1, with 7 bases aligning to TRBD1. The material sequenced was peripheral blood. CDR3 sequence (DNA): TGTGCCAGCAGAACCGGGACAGTCTACAATGAGCAGTTCTTC. It codes for CASRTGTVYNEQFF.